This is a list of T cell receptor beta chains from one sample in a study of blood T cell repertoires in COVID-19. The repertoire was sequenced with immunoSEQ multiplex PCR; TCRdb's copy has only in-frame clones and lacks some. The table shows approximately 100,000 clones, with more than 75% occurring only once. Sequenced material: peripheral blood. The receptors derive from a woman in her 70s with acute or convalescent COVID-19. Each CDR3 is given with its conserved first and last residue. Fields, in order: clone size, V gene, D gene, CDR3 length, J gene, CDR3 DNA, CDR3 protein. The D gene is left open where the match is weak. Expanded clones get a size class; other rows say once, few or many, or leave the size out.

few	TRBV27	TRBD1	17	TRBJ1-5	TGTGCCAGCAGTCCCCGCTCACAGGGGTATAGCAATCAGCCCCAGCATTTT	CASSPRSQGYSNQPQHF
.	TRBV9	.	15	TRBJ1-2	TGTGCCAGCAGCGTAGACCTCCCGGGGAGGTATGGCTACACCTTC	CASSVDLPGRYGYTF
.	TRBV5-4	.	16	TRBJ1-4	TGTGCCAGCAGCTCCTTCACGAGTCCGGCGGGTGAAAAACTGTTTTTT	CASSSFTSPAGEKLFF
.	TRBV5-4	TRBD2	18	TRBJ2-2	TGTGCCAGCAGCTCCCAAGGGCGGGGGGGCCGAGACACCGGGGAGCTGTTTTTT	CASSSQGRGGRDTGELFF
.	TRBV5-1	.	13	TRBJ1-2	TGCGCCAGCAGCTTCGAGGGGGGGTATGGCTACACCTTC	CASSFEGGYGYTF
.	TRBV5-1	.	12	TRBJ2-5	TGCGCCAGCAGCTGGTCCGGGGGTGCCCAGTACTTC	CASSWSGGAQYF
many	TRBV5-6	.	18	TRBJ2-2	TGTGCCAGCAGCTTGTCTTACTCCCTCCCCGCGAACACCGGGGAGCTGTTTTTT	CASSLSYSLPANTGELFF
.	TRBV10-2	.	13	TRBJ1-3	TGCGCCAGCGCACAGGGTACTGGAAACACCATATATTTT	CASAQGTGNTIYF
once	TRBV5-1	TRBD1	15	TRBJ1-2	TGCGCCAGCAGCTCCTCAGGGGGAGCTAACTATGGCTACACCTTC	CASSSSGGANYGYTF
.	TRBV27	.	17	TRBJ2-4	TGTGCCAGCAGTTCCCGGACAGACTCTTGGGCCAAAAACATTCAGTACTTC	CASSSRTDSWAKNIQYF
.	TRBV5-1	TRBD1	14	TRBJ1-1	TGCGCCAGCAGCTTGGGGGGACAGGGAGGTGAAGCTTTCTTT	CASSLGGQGGEAFF
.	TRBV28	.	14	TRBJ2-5	TGTGCCAGCAAACTACGAACGGGACAAGAGACCCAGTACTTC	CASKLRTGQETQYF
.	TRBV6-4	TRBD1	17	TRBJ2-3	TGTGCCAGCAGCGGATGGACGGGACAGGAGAACACAGATACGCAGTATTTT	CASSGWTGQENTDTQYF
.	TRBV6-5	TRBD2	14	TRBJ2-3	TGTGCCAGCAGTAGCGGGGGAGTGGCAGATACGCAGTATTTT	CASSSGGVADTQYF
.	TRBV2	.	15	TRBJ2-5	TGTGCCAGCAGCGCTTCCGGGACAACTAAAGAGACCCAGTACTTC	CASSASGTTKETQYF
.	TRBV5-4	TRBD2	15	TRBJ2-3	TGTGCCAGCAGCCCTAGACTAGCGGACACAGATACGCAGTATTTT	CASSPRLADTDTQYF
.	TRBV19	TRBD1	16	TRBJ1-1	TGTGCCAGTAGTAACCCGCCCGGGACAGGGGACACTGAAGCTTTCTTT	CASSNPPGTGDTEAFF
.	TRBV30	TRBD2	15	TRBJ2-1	TGTGCCTGGACCGCTGGACTAGCGGGAGTCAATGAGCAGTTCTTC	CAWTAGLAGVNEQFF
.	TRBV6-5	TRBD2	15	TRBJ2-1	TGTGCCAGCAGCCCGACTAGCGGAAGCTACAATGAGCAGTTCTTC	CASSPTSGSYNEQFF
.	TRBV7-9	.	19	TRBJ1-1	TGTGCCAGCAGCTTCAACGTACGACAAATAAATCACGGGGACACTGAAGCTTTCTTT	CASSFNVRQINHGDTEAFF
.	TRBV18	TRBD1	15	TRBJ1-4	TGTGCCAGCTCACCAGATCAGGGGGCTGATGAAAAACTGTTTTTT	CASSPDQGADEKLFF
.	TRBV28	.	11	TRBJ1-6	TGTGCCAGCTTGGGCAATTCACCCCTCCACTTT	CASLGNSPLHF
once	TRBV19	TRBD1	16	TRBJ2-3	TGTGCCAGTAGTATCAACAGGGGCGCACGCACAGATACGCAGTATTTT	CASSINRGARTDTQYF
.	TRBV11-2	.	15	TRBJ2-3	TGTGCCAGCAGCTTAACTAGGAGACCCACAGATACGCAGTATTTT	CASSLTRRPTDTQYF
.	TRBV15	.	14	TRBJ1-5	TGTGCCACCAGCAGAGAGCAGGGCAGTCAGCCCCAGCATTTT	CATSREQGSQPQHF
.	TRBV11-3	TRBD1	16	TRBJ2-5	TGTGCCAGCAGCTTAGCGGGGACAGGGATCCAAGAGACCCAGTACTTC	CASSLAGTGIQETQYF
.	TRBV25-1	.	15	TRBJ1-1	TGTGCCAGCAGTGAATTCCTGGGGGCGGACACTGAAGCTTTCTTT	CASSEFLGADTEAFF
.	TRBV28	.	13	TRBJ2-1	TGTGCCAGCAGTTTATACAGGCCTGGTGAGCAGTTCTTC	CASSLYRPGEQFF
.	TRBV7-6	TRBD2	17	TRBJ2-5	TGTGCCAGCAGCTTTTTCCCCGCTAGCGGGCGTAGGCAGACCCAGTACTTC	CASSFFPASGRRQTQYF
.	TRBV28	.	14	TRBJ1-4	TGTGCCAGCAGCGTATTCGGGGCTAATGAAAAACTGTTTTTT	CASSVFGANEKLFF
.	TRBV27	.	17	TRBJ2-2	TGTGCCAGCAGTTTATCGGGGAGGACTGGGGGTACCGGGGAGCTGTTTTTT	CASSLSGRTGGTGELFF
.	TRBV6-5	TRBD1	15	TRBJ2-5	TGTGCCAGCAGCCGACAGGGGAACCGACAAGAGACCCAGTACTTC	CASSRQGNRQETQYF
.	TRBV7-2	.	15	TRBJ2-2	TGTGCCAGCAGCCCAGAGGCAGGGATCACCGGGGAGCTGTTTTTT	CASSPEAGITGELFF
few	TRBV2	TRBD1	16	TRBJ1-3	TGTGCCAGCAGCCTCACAGGGGGCGCGGGGGGAAACACCATATATTTT	CASSLTGGAGGNTIYF
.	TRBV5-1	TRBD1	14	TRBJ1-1	TGCGCCAGCAGCTTGGCCACAGGGGGCGGTAGGGCTTTCTTT	CASSLATGGGRAFF
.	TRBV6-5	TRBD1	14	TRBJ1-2	TGTGCCAGCAGATGGGACAGTTCTAACTATGGCTACACCTTC	CASRWDSSNYGYTF
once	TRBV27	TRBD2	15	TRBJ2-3	TGTGCCAGCAGTCGGACTAGCGGGAGCGGGGATACGCAGTATTTT	CASSRTSGSGDTQYF
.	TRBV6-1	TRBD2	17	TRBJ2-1	TGTGCCAGCAGTGAGGTGGCTAGCGGGGGGGCCGGCGATGAGCAGTTCTTC	CASSEVASGGAGDEQFF
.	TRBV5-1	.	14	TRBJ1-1	TGCGCCAGCAGACGTACTCAGGGTACCACTGAAGCTTTCTTT	CASRRTQGTTEAFF
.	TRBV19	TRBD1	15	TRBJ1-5	TGTGCCAGTAGTCTTCCGGACAGGGGCAATCAGCCCCAGCATTTT	CASSLPDRGNQPQHF
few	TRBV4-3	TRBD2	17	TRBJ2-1	TGCGCCAGCAGCCAAGGGGCTAGCGGGAGAAGGAACAATGAGCAGTTCTTC	CASSQGASGRRNNEQFF
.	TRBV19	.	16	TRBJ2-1	TGTGCCAGTAGTATCCCTTCTAATATTGCCTACAATGAGCAGTTCTTC	CASSIPSNIAYNEQFF
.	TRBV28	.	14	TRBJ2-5	TGTGCCAGCAGTAACCGGGAGTTCAAAGAGACCCAGTACTTC	CASSNREFKETQYF
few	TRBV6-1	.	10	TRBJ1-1	TGTGCCAGCAGTGAAAGCGGGGCTTTCTTT	CASSESGAFF
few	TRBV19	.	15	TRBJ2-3	TGTGCCAGTAGTGTGAGCGGTATGAGCACAGATACGCAGTATTTT	CASSVSGMSTDTQYF
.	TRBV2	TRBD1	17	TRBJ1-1	TGTGCCAGCAGGGCCCCCGGGACAGGGCTTATGAACACTGAAGCTTTCTTT	CASRAPGTGLMNTEAFF
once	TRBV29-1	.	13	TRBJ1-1	TGCAGCGTTGCTCTCAACAGAGACACTGAAGCTTTCTTT	CSVALNRDTEAFF
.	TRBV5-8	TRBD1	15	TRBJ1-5	TGTGCCAGCAGCTCGGGACAGTATAGCAATCAGCCCCAGCATTTT	CASSSGQYSNQPQHF
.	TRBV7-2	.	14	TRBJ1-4	TGTGCCAGCAGCCGTCCGGGTTATAATGAAAAACTGTTTTTT	CASSRPGYNEKLFF
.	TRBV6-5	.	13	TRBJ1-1	TGTGCCAGCAGCCAGGGAGGCTACACTGAAGCTTTCTTT	CASSQGGYTEAFF